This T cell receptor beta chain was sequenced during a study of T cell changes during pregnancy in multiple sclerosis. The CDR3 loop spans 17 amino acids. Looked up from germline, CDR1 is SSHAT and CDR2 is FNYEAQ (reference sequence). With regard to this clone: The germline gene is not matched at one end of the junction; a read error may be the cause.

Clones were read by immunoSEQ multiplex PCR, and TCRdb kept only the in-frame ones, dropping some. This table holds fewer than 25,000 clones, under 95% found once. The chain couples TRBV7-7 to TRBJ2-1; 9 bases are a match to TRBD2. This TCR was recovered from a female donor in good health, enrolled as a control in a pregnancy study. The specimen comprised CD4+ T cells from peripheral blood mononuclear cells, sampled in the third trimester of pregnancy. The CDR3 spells CASSLGAGGTSYNEQFF. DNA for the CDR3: TGTGCTAGCAGCTTAGGGGCGGGAGGGACCTCCTACAATGAGCAGTTCTTC.